The T cell receptor beta chain under discussion was sequenced for a study of CD8 T cells in Susac syndrome. Study observations and caveats: Peak Susac CD8+ clonal expansion was seen in TEMRA cells and active patients. The study conceded that relatively few individuals underwent its TCR sequencing and HLA analysis.

There are 12 residues in the CDR3. Trimming removed 5 bases at V and 3 bases at J, with 8 bases between. Germline V gene lookup returns CDR1 MNHEY and CDR2 SMNVEV (reference sequence). The authors carried out high-throughput sequencing of TCR beta. They applied it to CD8+ and CD4+ T cells obtained from blood. Comment on this clonotype: Its antigen remains unidentified.

With random hexamers, roughly 0.45 to 1 ug RNA was reverse transcribed. TCRdb re-analysed the immunoSEQ multiplex PCR reads in MiXCR, keeping a single row per CDR3 protein. The data contain about 130,000 distinct CDR3 sequences, around 94% of them seen just once; the ten biggest clones take up 0.2% to 0.25%. The origin of this receptor is a human donor with Susac syndrome. The chain links TRBV27 to TRBJ2-7; weak D call: TRBD1 (6 bases). The sequenced material came from CD8+ T cells from PBMCs. The CDR3 sequence is CASSTGNYEQYF. The DNA for the CDR3 is TGTGCCAGCAGTACAGGGAACTACGAGCAGTACTTC.